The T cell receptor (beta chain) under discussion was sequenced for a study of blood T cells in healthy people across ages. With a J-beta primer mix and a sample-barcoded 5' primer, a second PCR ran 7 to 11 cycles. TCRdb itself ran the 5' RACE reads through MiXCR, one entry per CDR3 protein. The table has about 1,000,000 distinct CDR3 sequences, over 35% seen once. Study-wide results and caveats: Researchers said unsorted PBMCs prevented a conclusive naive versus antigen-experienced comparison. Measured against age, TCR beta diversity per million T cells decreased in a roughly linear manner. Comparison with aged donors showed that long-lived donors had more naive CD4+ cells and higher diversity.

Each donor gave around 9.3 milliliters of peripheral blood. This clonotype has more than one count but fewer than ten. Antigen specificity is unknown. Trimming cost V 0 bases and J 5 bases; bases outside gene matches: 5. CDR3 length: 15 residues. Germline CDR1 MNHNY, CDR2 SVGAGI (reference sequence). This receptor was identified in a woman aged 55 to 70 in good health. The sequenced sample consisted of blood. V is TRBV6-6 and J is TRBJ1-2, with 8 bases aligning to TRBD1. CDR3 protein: CASSYSLQGEYGYTF. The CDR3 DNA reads TGTGCCAGCAGTTACTCGCTACAGGGGGAATATGGCTACACCTTC.